The clone carrying this T cell receptor (beta chain) was seen only once. Its cognate antigen is unknown. A much larger clone lies one base from this, so it may be a read error. The record originates from a study of vaccination and CD4 T cells after COVID-19. In the study overall: The post-vaccine samples came a median around 71 days after dose two (range 14 to 241).

Germline V gene sequence: CDR1 DFQATT, CDR2 SNEGSKA (reference sequence). The CDR3 loop spans 12 amino acids. V lost 7 bases and J lost 12, with 18 bases in between. Treatment denoted: approximately 11-day PBMC culture with coronavirus spike peptide pools or control peptides (ViraFEST assay). Prior to the COVID-19 pandemic (2011-2018), the unexposed donor's CD4+ T cells were collected. Expansion of antigen-specific T cells with peptide pools by ViraFEST preceded sequencing of TCRs. The Oncomine TCR Beta short-read assay was applied to DNA of cultured CD4+ T cells. Each CDR3 protein is one row after TCRdb ran MiXCR on the PCR reads. The sample carries some 720 distinct CDR3 sequences, 10% to 13% recorded once.

This chain links TRBV20-1 with TRBJ1-4, with TRBD1 as a possible D gene (6 bases). Sequenced: CD4+ T cells from blood, cultured in vitro. The TCR was taken from a human donor in good health. The CDR3 reads CSGGAGREELFF. The CDR3 DNA reads TGCAGTGGGGGGGCAGGGCGCGAAGAACTGTTTTTT.